This T cell receptor beta chain was sequenced during a study of regulatory T cells in long-lasting Graves disease. Time point reported: newly diagnosed GD, antithyroid drugs for less than 3 months. RNA extracted from PBMCs served as the sequencing template. The CDR3 sequence is 17 residues long. V dropped 4 bases and J dropped 0; count of bases not matched to a gene: 6. TCR beta libraries were built with iRepertoire HTBI primers and Arm-PCR of CDR3 regions. TCRdb fed the multiplex PCR reads into MiXCR, producing one record per CDR3 protein. The sample carries fewer than 550,000 distinct CDR3 sequences, about 16% recorded once. Another study also made use of these data, one on T cells in Graves' hyperthyroidism and ophthalmopathy.

The clonotype was recovered from a middle-aged woman with Graves disease. This chain joins TRBV12-3 or TRBV12-4 and TRBJ1-6, with 7 bases matching TRBD1. The material sequenced was peripheral blood mononuclear cells (PBMCs), taken at new diagnosis, from a patient treated with antithyroid drugs. CDR3 loop: CASSSGQMSSYNSPLHF. DNA of the CDR3: TGTGCCAGCAGTTCGGGACAGATGAGCTCCTATAATTCACCCCTCCACTTT.